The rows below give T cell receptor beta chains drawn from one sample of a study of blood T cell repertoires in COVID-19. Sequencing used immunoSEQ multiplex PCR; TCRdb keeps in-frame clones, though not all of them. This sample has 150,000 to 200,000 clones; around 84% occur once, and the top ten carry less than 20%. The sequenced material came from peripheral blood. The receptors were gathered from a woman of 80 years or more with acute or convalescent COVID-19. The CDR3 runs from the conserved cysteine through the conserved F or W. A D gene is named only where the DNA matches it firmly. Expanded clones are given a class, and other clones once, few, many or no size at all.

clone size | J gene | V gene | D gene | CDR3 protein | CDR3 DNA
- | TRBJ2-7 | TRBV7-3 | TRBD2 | CASSLSGGGYEQYF | TGTGCCAGCAGCTTAAGCGGCGGGGGCTACGAGCAGTACTTC
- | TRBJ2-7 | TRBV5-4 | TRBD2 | CASSLWAGGLYEQYF | TGTGCCAGCAGCTTGTGGGCGGGGGGCCTCTACGAGCAGTACTTC
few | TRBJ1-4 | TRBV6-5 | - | CASNWERGKLFF | TGTGCCAGCAATTGGGAGAGGGGGAAACTGTTTTTT
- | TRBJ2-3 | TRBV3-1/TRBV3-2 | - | CASSQDWRVTDTQYF | TGTGCCAGCAGCCAAGATTGGAGGGTAACAGATACGCAGTATTTT
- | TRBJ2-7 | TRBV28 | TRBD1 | CASSSPGQGAGEQYF | TGTGCCAGCAGTTCCCCGGGACAGGGGGCGGGGGAGCAGTACTTC
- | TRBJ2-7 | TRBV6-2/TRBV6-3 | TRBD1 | CASSYLTGTGKNSYEQYF | TGTGCCAGCAGTTACCTGACCGGGACAGGGAAAAACTCCTACGAGCAGTACTTC
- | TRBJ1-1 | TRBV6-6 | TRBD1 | CASSYELTGVNTEAFF | TGTGCCAGCAGTTACGAATTGACAGGGGTTAACACTGAAGCTTTCTTT
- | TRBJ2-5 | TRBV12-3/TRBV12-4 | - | CASSQNDQETQYF | TGTGCCAGCAGCCAGAACGACCAAGAGACCCAGTACTTC
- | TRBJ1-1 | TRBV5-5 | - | CASSPSPGTLNTEAFF | TGTGCCAGCAGCCCTTCTCCCGGGACACTGAACACTGAAGCTTTCTTT
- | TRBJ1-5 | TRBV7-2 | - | CASSLGPGNQPQHF | TGTGCCAGCAGCTTAGGGCCAGGCAATCAGCCCCAGCATTTT
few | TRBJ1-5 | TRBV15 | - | CATSILAQPQHF | TGTGCCACCAGCATCCTAGCCCAGCCCCAGCATTTT
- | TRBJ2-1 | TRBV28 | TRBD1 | CASSLTLTGFRDEQFF | TGTGCCAGCAGTTTAACCCTGACAGGGTTTAGGGATGAGCAGTTCTTC
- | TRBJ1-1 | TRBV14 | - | CASSQTGYTEAFF | TGTGCCAGCAGCCAAACAGGGTACACTGAAGCTTTCTTT
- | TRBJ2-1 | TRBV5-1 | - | CASKLEGSYNEQFF | TGCGCCAGCAAACTAGAGGGATCCTACAATGAGCAGTTCTTC
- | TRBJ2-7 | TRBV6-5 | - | CASSSHRTYEQYF | TGTGCCAGCAGTTCACACCGCACCTACGAGCAGTACTTC
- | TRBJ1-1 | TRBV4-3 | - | CASSQDGALNTEAFF | TGCGCCAGCAGCCAAGATGGGGCATTGAACACTGAAGCTTTCTTT
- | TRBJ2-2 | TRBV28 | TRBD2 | CASKRLAGAKGGELFF | TGTGCCAGCAAGAGGCTAGCGGGAGCAAAGGGCGGGGAGCTGTTTTTT
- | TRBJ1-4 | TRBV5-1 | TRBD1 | CASSVGQTGKLFF | TGCGCCAGCAGCGTGGGACAGACGGGAAAACTGTTTTTT
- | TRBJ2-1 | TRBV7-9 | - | CASSSGGGWQFF | TGTGCCAGCAGCTCCGGAGGAGGGTGGCAGTTCTTC
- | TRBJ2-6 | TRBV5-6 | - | CASSLLSGANVLTF | TGTGCCAGCAGCCTTTTATCTGGGGCCAACGTCCTGACTTTC
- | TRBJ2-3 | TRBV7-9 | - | CASSQGSGDTQYF | TGTGCCAGCAGCCAAGGGTCGGGGGATACGCAGTATTTT
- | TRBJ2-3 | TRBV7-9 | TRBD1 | CASSFQTGGGTDTQYF | TGTGCCAGCAGCTTTCAAACAGGGGGCGGCACAGATACGCAGTATTTT
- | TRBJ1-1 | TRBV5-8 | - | CASSLYSGKEVEAFF | TGTGCCAGCAGCTTGTATTCAGGAAAGGAGGTTGAAGCTTTCTTT
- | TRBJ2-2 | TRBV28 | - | CASRISQGFGELFF | TGTGCCAGCAGGATCTCCCAGGGGTTCGGGGAGCTGTTTTTT
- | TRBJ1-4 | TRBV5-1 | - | CASSLGGGSEKLFF | TGCGCCAGCAGCTTGGGAGGAGGGAGTGAAAAACTGTTTTTT
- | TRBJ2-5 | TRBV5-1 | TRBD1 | CASSFSRGQETQYF | TGCGCCAGCAGCTTTTCCAGGGGGCAAGAGACCCAGTACTTC
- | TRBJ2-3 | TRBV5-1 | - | CASRVTIVDTQYF | TGCGCCAGCAGAGTTACAATTGTGGATACGCAGTATTTT
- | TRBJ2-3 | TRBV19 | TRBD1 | CASTRRGTGGDTQYF | TGTGCCAGTACTCGTAGGGGGACAGGGGGAGATACGCAGTATTTT
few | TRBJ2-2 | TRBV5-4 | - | CASSPTGSTGELFF | TGTGCCAGCAGCCCGACAGGCTCTACCGGGGAGCTGTTTTTT
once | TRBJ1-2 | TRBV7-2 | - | CASSTDTLANGYTF | TGTGCCAGCAGCACGGACACCTTAGCCAATGGCTACACCTTC
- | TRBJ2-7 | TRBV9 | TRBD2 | CASSVEGLAGVYEQYF | TGTGCCAGCAGCGTAGAGGGACTAGCGGGAGTCTACGAGCAGTACTTC
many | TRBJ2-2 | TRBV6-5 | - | CASSYTTANTGELFF | TGTGCCAGCAGTTACACTACCGCGAACACCGGGGAGCTGTTTTTT
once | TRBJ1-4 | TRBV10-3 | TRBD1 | CAISEGQGLGEKLFF | TGTGCCATCAGTGAGGGACAGGGTTTGGGTGAAAAACTGTTTTTT
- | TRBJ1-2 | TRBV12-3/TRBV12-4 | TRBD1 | CASRDRARGYTF | TGTGCCAGCAGGGACAGGGCTCGAGGCTACACCTTC
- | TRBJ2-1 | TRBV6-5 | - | CASSYTGGLYNEQFF | TGTGCCAGCAGTTACACGGGGGGCCTCTACAATGAGCAGTTCTTC
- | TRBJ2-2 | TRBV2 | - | CASKQVVTRGELFF | TGTGCCAGCAAACAGGTCGTCACGAGGGGGGAGCTGTTTTTT
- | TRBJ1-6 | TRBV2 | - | CASSRDRLSGSPLHF | TGTGCCAGCAGTCGGGACCGTCTAAGCGGGTCACCCCTCCACTTT
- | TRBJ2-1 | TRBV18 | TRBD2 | CASSPGLAGYNEQFF | TGTGCCAGCTCCCCCGGACTAGCGGGCTACAATGAGCAGTTCTTC
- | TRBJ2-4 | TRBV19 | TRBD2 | CASSISPLAGVGPKNIQYF | TGTGCCAGTAGTATAAGTCCACTAGCGGGTGTAGGACCAAAAAACATTCAGTACTTC
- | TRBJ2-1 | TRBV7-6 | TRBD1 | CASSAGQGISYNEQFF | TGTGCCAGCAGCGCCGGACAGGGCATCTCCTACAATGAGCAGTTCTTC
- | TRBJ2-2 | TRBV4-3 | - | CASSQDMYRSNTGELFF | TGCGCCAGCAGCCAAGATATGTACAGATCGAACACCGGGGAGCTGTTTTTT
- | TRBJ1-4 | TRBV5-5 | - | CASSLESGTNEKLFF | TGTGCCAGCAGCTTGGAATCAGGGACTAATGAAAAACTGTTTTTT
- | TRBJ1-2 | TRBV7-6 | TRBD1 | CASSLGTGGDYGYTF | TGTGCCAGCAGCTTAGGGACAGGGGGCGACTATGGCTACACCTTC
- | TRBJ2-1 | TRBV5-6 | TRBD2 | CASSFPAGFNEQFF | TGTGCCAGCAGCTTCCCAGCGGGGTTTAATGAGCAGTTCTTC
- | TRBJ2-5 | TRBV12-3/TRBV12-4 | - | CASSLDTSETQYF | TGTGCCAGCAGTTTAGACACCTCAGAGACCCAGTACTTC
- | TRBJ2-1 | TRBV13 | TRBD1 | CASSLGGQGPYNEQFF | TGTGCCAGCAGCTTAGGCGGACAGGGCCCCTACAATGAGCAGTTCTTC